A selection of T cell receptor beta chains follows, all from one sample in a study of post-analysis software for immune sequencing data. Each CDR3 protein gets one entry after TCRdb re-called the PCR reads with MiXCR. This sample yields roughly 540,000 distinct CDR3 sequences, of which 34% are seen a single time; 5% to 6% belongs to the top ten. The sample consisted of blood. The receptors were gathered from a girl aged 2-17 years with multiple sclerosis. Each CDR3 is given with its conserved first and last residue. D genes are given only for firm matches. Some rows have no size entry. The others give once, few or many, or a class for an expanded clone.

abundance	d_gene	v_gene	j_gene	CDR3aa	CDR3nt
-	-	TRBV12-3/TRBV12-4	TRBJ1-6	CASSFNQGANSPLHF	TGTGCCAGCAGTTTTAACCAGGGAGCAAATTCACCCCTCCACTTT
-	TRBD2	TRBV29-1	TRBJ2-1	CSARTSGGAEQFF	TGCAGCGCCCGGACTAGCGGGGGGGCTGAGCAGTTCTTC
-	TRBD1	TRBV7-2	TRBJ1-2	CASSPKPQGARIYGYTF	TGTGCCAGCAGCCCGAAACCCCAGGGGGCGAGAATCTATGGCTACACCTTC
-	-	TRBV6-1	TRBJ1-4	CASSESGDRGLALFF	TGTGCCAGCAGTGAATCTGGGGACCGGGGATTAGCACTGTTTTTT
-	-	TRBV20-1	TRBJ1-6	CSARDIQGSPLHF	TGCAGTGCTAGAGATATTCAGGGGTCACCCCTCCACTTT
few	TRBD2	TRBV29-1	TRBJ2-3	CSPSGGGTDTQYF	TGCAGCCCCTCGGGCGGGGGGACAGATACGCAGTATTTT
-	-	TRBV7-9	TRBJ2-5	CASSLPGVTETQYF	TGTGCCAGCAGCTTACCCGGGGTGACAGAGACCCAGTACTTC
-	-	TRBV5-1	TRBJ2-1	CASSLISVGIYNEQFF	TGCGCCAGCAGCCTTATTAGCGTCGGGATCTACAATGAGCAGTTCTTC
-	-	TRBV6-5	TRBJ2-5	CASSNYGLEETQYF	TGTGCCAGCAGTAATTACGGGTTAGAGGAGACCCAGTACTTC
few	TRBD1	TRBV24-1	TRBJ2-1	CATSDPGDRDVNEQFF	TGTGCCACCAGTGATCCCGGGGACAGGGATGTCAATGAGCAGTTCTTC
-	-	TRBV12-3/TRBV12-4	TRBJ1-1	CASSGLETEAFF	TGTGCCAGCAGTGGACTGGAGACTGAAGCTTTCTTT
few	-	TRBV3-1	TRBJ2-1	CASSHLGGLEEYEQFF	TGTGCCAGCAGCCACCTCGGGGGCCTCGAAGAATATGAGCAGTTCTTC
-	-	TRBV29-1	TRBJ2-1	CSVEDYNEQFF	TGCAGCGTTGAGGACTACAATGAGCAGTTCTTC
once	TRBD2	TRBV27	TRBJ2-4	CATLVERGGPKNIQYF	TGTGCCACCCTAGTCGAGCGGGGGGGCCCAAAAAACATTCAGTACTTC
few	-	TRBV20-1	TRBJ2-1	CSASYNEQFF	TGCAGTGCTAGTTACAATGAGCAGTTCTTC
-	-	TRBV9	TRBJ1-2	CASSQWGSSNYGYTF	TGTGCCAGCAGCCAATGGGGCAGTTCTAACTATGGCTACACCTTC
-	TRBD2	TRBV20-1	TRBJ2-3	CSASLTSGGTDTQYF	TGCAGTGCTAGTCTTACTAGCGGGGGCACAGATACGCAGTATTTT
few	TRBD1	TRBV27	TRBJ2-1	CASSEDRGGNEQFF	TGTGCCAGCAGTGAGGACAGGGGGGGGAATGAGCAGTTCTTC
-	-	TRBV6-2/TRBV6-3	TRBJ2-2	CASSAPLSTGELFF	TGTGCCAGCAGTGCGCCGCTCAGCACCGGGGAGCTGTTTTTT
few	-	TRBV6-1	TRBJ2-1	CASSEAGIYEQFF	TGTGCCAGCAGTGAAGCTGGGATTTATGAGCAGTTCTTC